Each of the 19 T cell receptor beta chains below was sequenced from the same sample in a study of blood T cell repertoires in COVID-19 (dated by TCRdb to between 2020 and 2021). Receptor libraries were prepared by the immunoSEQ multiplex PCR assay. As stored in TCRdb, this immuneACCESS dataset retains in-frame rearrangements with V and J assigned. A fraction of the clones does not appear; measured against another copy, unresolved V genes explain less than half of the discrepancy, and the remainder lacks a known reason. In this sample the table shows about 160,000 clones, approximately 79% of which occur a single time. Roughly 6.4% of the sample goes to the ten largest clones. Sequencing was performed on peripheral blood. Receptor source: a middle-aged woman with COVID-19, enrolled during active disease.

The CDR3 is CASSRDINQPQHF. The CDR3 nucleotides read TGTGCCAGTAGCCGGGACATTAACCAGCCCCAGCATTTT. The chain combines TRBV19 with TRBJ1-5; D possibly corresponds to TRBD1 (6 bases). The length of the CDR3 is 13 residues. V was shortened by 6 bases and J by 7 bases, with 13 bases between the two germline ends. CDR1 and CDR2 from the germline V gene are LNHDA and SQIVND (reference sequence).

V and J are TRBV7-8 and TRBJ2-1; D call uncertain. CDR3 length: 15 amino acids. Germline loops: CDR1 SGHVS, CDR2 FQNEAQ. Trimming pared 7 bases from V and 1 base from J, leaving 14 bases between. The CDR3 is CASTLDRWSYNEQFF. CDR3 nucleotide sequence: TGTGCCAGCACCCTAGACCGCTGGTCCTACAATGAGCAGTTCTTC.

This clone was picked up many times. The chain uses TRBV19 and TRBJ2-1; TRBD2 aligns across 7 bases. The CDR3 is 15 residues long. Germline V gene lookup returns CDR1 LNHDA and CDR2 SQIVND (reference sequence). V lost 5 bases to trimming and J lost 8 bases; unmatched junction nucleotides: 12. CDR3: CASSPEEAGVYEQFF. As DNA, the CDR3 is TGTGCCAGTAGTCCCGAAGAGGCGGGAGTGTATGAGCAGTTCTTC. Full variable domain (remainder filled in from reference TRBV19 and TRBJ2-1): DGGITQSPKYLFRKEGQNVTLSCEQNLNHDAMYWYRQDPGQGLRLIYYSQIVNDFQKGDIAEGYSVSREKKESFPLTVTSAQKNPTAFYLCASSPEEAGVYEQFFGPGTRLTVL.

V and J are TRBV7-2 and TRBJ1-6; unclear D gene. Trimming cost V 5 bases and J 7 bases, with 12 bases left between them. Germline V gene lookup returns CDR1 SGHTA and CDR2 FQGNSA. The CDR3 is made up of 14 amino acids. The CDR3 coding sequence is TGTGCCAGCAGCAAGAGAGACGGGAATTCACCCCTCCACTTT. The encoded protein is CASSKRDGNSPLHF.

The rearrangement joins TRBV5-6 to TRBJ1-2; D unresolved. This CDR3 region has 13 residues. The V gene's germline CDR1 is SGHDT and CDR2 YYEEEE. The germline V and J ends were trimmed by 4 bases and 8 bases, with 15 bases remaining between them. CDR3 sequence (DNA): TGTGCCAGCAGCCCCACGGAGCGCCGGGGCTACACCTTC. Amino acids: CASSPTERRGYTF.

This clone was counted a few times. The chain uses TRBV25-1 and TRBJ1-1; D is uncertain. Germline values: CDR1 MGHDK, CDR2 SYGVNS. CDR3 size: 10 residues. Between the trimmed V and J ends, which lost 6 bases and 5 bases, there was a span of 4 bases. The CDR3 loop is CASRSTEAFF. The CDR3 DNA follows: TGTGCCAGCAGGAGTACTGAAGCTTTCTTT.

The chain has TRBV19 and TRBJ2-7; D is unclear. V lost 2 bases and J lost 2, with 10 bases in between. The CDR3 contains 14 residues. Germline lookup yields CDR1 LNHDA and CDR2 SQIVND (reference sequence). This chain's CDR3 is CASSIQFPAYEQYF. CDR3 sequence (DNA): TGTGCCAGTAGTATACAATTCCCAGCCTACGAGCAGTACTTC.

The V gene is TRBV5-6, the J gene TRBJ1-2; perhaps TRBD1 as D (5 bases). The CDR3 length is 13 residues. V was clipped by 3 bases and J by 8 bases, with 14 bases between them. The germline V gene encodes CDR1 SGHDT and CDR2 YYEEEE. This CDR3 reads CASSWDRGGGYTF. CDR3 DNA sequence: TGTGCCAGCAGCTGGGACCGGGGGGGAGGCTACACCTTC. The whole variable domain, filled in from reference TRBV5-6 and TRBJ1-2, reads DAGVTQSPTHLIKTRGQQVTLRCSPKSGHDTVSWYQQALGQGPQFIFQYYEEEERQRGNFPDRFSGHQFPNYSSELNVNALLLGDSALYLCASSWDRGGGYTFGSGTRLTVV.

V usage is TRBV7-6 and J usage is TRBJ2-2, with TRBD2 matching 8 bases. The CDR3 loop spans 15 amino acids. With 5 bases clipped from V and 4 bases from J, the junction kept 6 bases outside the gene matches. Germline V CDR1 and CDR2: SGHVS, FNYEAQ. Here the CDR3 DNA reads TGTGCCAGCAGCCGGGGGGGCCCGGGCACCGGGGAGCTGTTTTTT. Amino acids: CASSRGGPGTGELFF.

The chain is built from TRBV28 and TRBJ1-1, with D possibly TRBD1 on 6 matching bases. This CDR3 has 13 residues. Per germline, CDR1 MDHEN and CDR2 SYDVKM. The V end was cut by 2 bases, the J end by 8 bases, with 12 bases between. The chain's CDR3 is CASSLNTGGEAFF. The CDR3 DNA reads TGTGCCAGCAGTTTAAATACGGGGGGCGAAGCTTTCTTT.

V and J are TRBV11-1 and TRBJ1-1; perhaps TRBD1 as D (5 bases). CDR1 and CDR2 (germline): SGHAT, FQDESV (reference sequence). The CDR3 has 15 residues. V dropped 5 bases and J dropped 1 base, with 14 bases sitting between them. CDR3 sequence (DNA): TGTGCCAGCAGCCCAACGGGAGGGGAGAACACTGAAGCTTTCTTT. Translation: CASSPTGGENTEAFF. Using reference TRBV11-1 and TRBJ1-1 for the parts outside the CDR3, the full variable domain is EAEVAQSPRYKITEKSQAVAFWCDPISGHATLYWYRQILGQGPELLVQFQDESVVDDSQLPKDRFSAERLKGVDSTLKIQPAELGDSAMYLCASSPTGGENTEAFFGQGTRLTVV.

The chain employs TRBV4-2 and TRBJ2-2, with D maybe TRBD1 (7 bases). CDR1 LGHNA and CDR2 YNFKEQ come from the germline V gene. V was trimmed by 1 base and J by 6 bases, leaving 15 bases between them. CDR3 size: 16 residues. The CDR3 sequence: CASSQGRTGLSGELFF. In DNA, the CDR3 is TGTGCCAGCAGCCAAGGGCGGACAGGACTATCCGGGGAGCTGTTTTTT.

This clone has more than one count but fewer than ten. V usage is TRBV27 and J usage is TRBJ2-1, with 10 nucleotides matching TRBD2. The CDR3 runs 16 residues. CDR1 and CDR2 (germline): MNHEY, SMNVEV (reference sequence). Unmatched junction bases numbered 5, after V lost 3 bases and J lost 3 bases. In DNA form, the CDR3 reads TGTGCCAGCAGTTTGCGGCTAGCGGGGGACTACAATGAGCAGTTCTTC. Residues: CASSLRLAGDYNEQFF.

The gene calls are TRBV5-4 and TRBJ2-5; D unresolved. The germline V and J ends were trimmed by 0 bases and 3 bases, with 9 bases remaining between them. CDR3 length equals 14 residues. In germline, CDR1 is SGHNT, CDR2 YYREEE (reference sequence). The CDR3 loop is CASSLEAAKETQYF. The DNA of the CDR3 is TGTGCCAGCAGCTTGGAGGCGGCCAAAGAGACCCAGTACTTC. The full variable domain, its missing parts supplied by reference TRBV5-4 and TRBJ2-5, is ETGVTQSPTHLIKTRGQQVTLRCSSQSGHNTVSWYQQALGQGPQFIFQYYREEENGRGNFPPRFSGLQFPNYSSELNVNALELDDSALYLCASSLEAAKETQYFGPGTRLLVL.

The chain combines TRBV6-4 with TRBJ2-2, with D perhaps matching TRBD2 (6 bases). Trimming left V 5 bases short and J 6 bases short, with 28 bases between. This CDR3 has 19 residues. Germline CDR1 and CDR2: MRHNA and SNTAGT. CDR3 sequence: CASSPLATRSRVGAGELFF. CDR3 DNA sequence: TGTGCCAGCAGTCCTCTAGCGACCAGATCGAGAGTTGGGGCCGGGGAGCTGTTTTTT.

The genes are TRBV15 and TRBJ1-1; D is perhaps TRBD1 (5 bases). The V and J ends lost 4 bases and 1 base respectively, with 13 bases between them. Germline V gene sequence: CDR1 LNHNV, CDR2 YYDKDF (reference sequence). The CDR3 spans 15 residues. The CDR3 is CATSKLTATNTEAFF. The CDR3 nucleotides are TGTGCCACCAGCAAACTGACAGCGACGAACACTGAAGCTTTCTTT.

The chain carries TRBV4-1 and TRBJ2-2; 8 bases are a match to TRBD2. This CDR3 contains 16 residues. V was clipped by 2 bases and J by 5 bases; unmatched bases: 7. Germline V gene sequence: CDR1 MGHRA, CDR2 YSYEKL. The CDR3 protein is CASSQPRGGLTGELFF. DNA of the CDR3: TGCGCCAGCAGCCAACCTCGGGGGGGATTGACCGGGGAGCTGTTTTTT.

This chain links TRBV29-1 with TRBJ1-2; perhaps TRBD1 as D (5 bases). Trimming took 5 bases from V and 7 from J, leaving 20 bases between them. The CDR3 is made up of 14 amino acids. Germline CDR1 reads SQVTM; CDR2 reads ANQGSEA. In DNA, the CDR3 is TGCAGCGTTATGGCCCAGGGAACGTCGAGTGGCTACACCTTC. Its protein is CSVMAQGTSSGYTF.

This clone was detected only once. J is TRBJ2-3 and V is TRBV27, with 11 positions matching TRBD2. J gave up 7 bases and V 4 bases, and 10 bases lay outside the gene matches. Germline CDR1 and CDR2: MNHEY and SMNVEV (reference sequence). The CDR3 loop spans 16 amino acids. Written as DNA, the CDR3 is TGTGCCAGCAGTTCAATAGCGGGAGGGCCTCTCAATACGCAGTATTTT. It codes for CASSSIAGGPLNTQYF.